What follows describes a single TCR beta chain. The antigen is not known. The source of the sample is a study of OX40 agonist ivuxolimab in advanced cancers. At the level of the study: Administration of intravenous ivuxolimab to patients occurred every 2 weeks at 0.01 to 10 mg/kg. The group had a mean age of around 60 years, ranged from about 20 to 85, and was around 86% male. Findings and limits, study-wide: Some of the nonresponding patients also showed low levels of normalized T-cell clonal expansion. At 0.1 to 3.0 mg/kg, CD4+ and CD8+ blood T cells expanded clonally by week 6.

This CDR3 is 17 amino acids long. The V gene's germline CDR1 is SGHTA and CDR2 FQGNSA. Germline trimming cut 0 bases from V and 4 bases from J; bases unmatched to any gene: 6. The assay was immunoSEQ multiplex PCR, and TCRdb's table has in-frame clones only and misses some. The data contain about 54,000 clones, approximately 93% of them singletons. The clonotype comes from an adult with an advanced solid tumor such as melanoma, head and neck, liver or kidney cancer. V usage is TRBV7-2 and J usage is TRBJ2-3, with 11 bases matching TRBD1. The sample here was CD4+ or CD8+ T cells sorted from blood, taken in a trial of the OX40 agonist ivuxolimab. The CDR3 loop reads CASSLARAGQGADTQYF. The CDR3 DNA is TGTGCCAGCAGCTTAGCGCGGGCGGGACAGGGGGCAGATACGCAGTATTTT.